This TCR beta chain derives from a study of cytomegalovirus exposure and HLA in healthy donors. The CDR3 has 15 amino acids. Per the germline V gene, CDR1 is MNHNY and CDR2 is SVGAGI (reference sequence). Trimming shortened V by 5 bases and J by 0 bases, and 14 bases separated the two germline ends. Only in-frame clones appear in the TCRdb table, and some are missing; sequencing was by immunoSEQ multiplex PCR. The sample includes 260,000 or so clones, approximately 87% of them seen just once. This clone was counted between two and nine times. Sequenced input: PBMCs. The chain has TRBV6-6 and TRBJ2-7, with TRBD2 as a possible D gene (6 bases). This receptor was obtained from a man younger than 35 in good health and CMV-seronegative. In nucleotides, the CDR3 is TGTGCCAGCAGTCCCCAGGGACTTGCCTCCTACGAGCAGTACTTC. This encodes CASSPQGLASYEQYF.